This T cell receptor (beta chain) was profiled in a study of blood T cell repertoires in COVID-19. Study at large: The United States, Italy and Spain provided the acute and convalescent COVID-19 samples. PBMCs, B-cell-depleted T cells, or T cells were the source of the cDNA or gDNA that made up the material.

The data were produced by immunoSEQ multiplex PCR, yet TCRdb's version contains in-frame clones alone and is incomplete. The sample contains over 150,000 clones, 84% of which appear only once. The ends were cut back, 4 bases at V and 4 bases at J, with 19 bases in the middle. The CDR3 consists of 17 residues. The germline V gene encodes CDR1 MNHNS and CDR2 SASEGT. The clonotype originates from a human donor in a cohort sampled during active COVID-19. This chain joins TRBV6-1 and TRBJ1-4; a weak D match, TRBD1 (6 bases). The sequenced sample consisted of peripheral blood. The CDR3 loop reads CASSARTAVARNEKLFF. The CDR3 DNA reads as TGTGCCAGCAGTGCGAGGACAGCCGTCGCCCGTAATGAAAAACTGTTTTTT.